A single sample is the source of the 4 T cell receptor beta chains below, sequenced in a study of cytomegalovirus exposure and HLA in healthy donors. Profiling relied on immunoSEQ multiplex PCR, and the TCRdb table lists in-frame clones only, not all of them. The sample lists about 44,000 clones; roughly 93% were seen once. Sequencing was done on a sample of PBMCs. These receptors were collected from a woman aged 18-30 years in good health and CMV-seronegative.

The CDR3 loop reads CASSFGQNTEAFF. Here the CDR3 DNA reads TGTGCCAGCAGTTTTGGGCAGAACACTGAAGCTTTCTTT. This sequence joins TRBV28 and TRBJ1-1; D is unresolved. The V and J ends lost 3 bases and 1 base respectively, with 6 bases between them. This CDR3 has 13 amino acids. Germline CDR1 is MDHEN and CDR2 is SYDVKM.

The chain combines TRBV12-5 with TRBJ2-5; 11 positions match TRBD2. The germline V gene encodes CDR1 LGHNT and CDR2 FRNRAP. There are 18 residues in the CDR3. V lost 6 bases, J lost 5 bases, and 17 bases stayed unmatched. The DNA of the CDR3 is TGTGCTAGTGGCCTTGGACTAGCGGGCCTATCCGGGCGGGAGACCCAGTACTTC. Its protein product is CASGLGLAGLSGRETQYF.

CDR3 coding DNA: TGTGCCAGCTCATCAGCCGGGACAGCGAACACCGGGGAGCTGTTTTTT. Translated: CASSSAGTANTGELFF. The chain uses TRBV18 and TRBJ2-2; TRBD1 aligns across 7 bases. CDR3 length equals 16 residues. Germline CDR1 reads KGHSH; CDR2 reads LQKENI. V shed 5 bases and J 0 bases; nucleotides not matched to a gene: 6.

The chain carries TRBV4-1 and TRBJ2-3; 10 bases map to TRBD1. The CDR3 extends over 16 amino acids. Germline V gives CDR1 MGHRA, CDR2 YSYEKL. The ends lost 4 bases at V and 2 bases at J; junction bases unmatched: 6. The chain's CDR3 is CASSLKDRGLTDTQYF. CDR3 bases: TGCGCCAGCAGCCTTAAAGACAGGGGGCTCACAGATACGCAGTATTTT.